One and the same sample provided the 21 T cell receptor beta chains below, sequenced in a study of T cell responses to AZD1222 COVID-19 vaccine. Clones were read by immunoSEQ multiplex PCR, and TCRdb kept only the in-frame ones, dropping some. The sample includes under 80,000 clones, approximately 80% of them seen just once. The starting material was peripheral blood, obtained on day 0 of AZD1222 vaccination. The source is an adult in good health.

The chain couples TRBV2 to TRBJ1-2, with a weak D call TRBD1 (5 bases). The CDR3 totals 12 residues. Germline CDR1 is SNHLY and CDR2 is FYNNEI. Trimming pared 4 bases from V and 4 bases from J, leaving 7 bases between. The CDR3 DNA reads as TGTGCCAGCAGTGTTCAGGGCTATGGCTACACCTTC. Translation gives CASSVQGYGYTF.

This sequence joins TRBV5-5 and TRBJ1-2; D is ambiguous. This CDR3 comprises 16 residues. V lost 0 bases and J lost 2, with 14 bases in between. Germline V gene data show CDR1 as SGHKS and CDR2 as YYEKEE (reference sequence). The CDR3 DNA reads TGTGCCAGCAGCTTGGACGGTTCCATACCAAACTATGGCTACACCTTC. Its protein is CASSLDGSIPNYGYTF.

A few counts support this clone. The V call is TRBV6-2 or TRBV6-3, the J call TRBJ1-6; unclear D gene. Germline CDR1 reads MNHEY; CDR2 reads SVGEGT. The germline V and J ends were trimmed by 6 bases and 10 bases, with 13 bases remaining between them. The CDR3 contains 13 residues. DNA of the CDR3: TGTGCCAGCAGCCTATCCCCGGACTCACCCCTCCACTTT. As protein: CASSLSPDSPLHF.

The chain links TRBV5-6 to TRBJ1-4; 7 bases fit TRBD1. The V segment lost 1 base and the J segment 2 bases; nucleotides outside the gene matches: 5. From germline, CDR1 is SGHDT and CDR2 YYEEEE. This CDR3 has 16 residues. CDR3 DNA: TGTGCCAGCAGCTTGCCTACAGGGGCCACTAATGAAAAACTGTTTTTT. Translation: CASSLPTGATNEKLFF.

The chain joins TRBV5-1 to TRBJ1-1; perhaps TRBD1 as D (6 bases). Per germline, CDR1 SGHRS and CDR2 YFSETQ. Trimming stripped 2 bases from V and 5 bases from J, with 7 bases between. The CDR3 runs 12 residues. This CDR3 is CASSLQGTEAFF. The CDR3, as DNA: TGCGCCAGCAGCTTACAGGGAACTGAAGCTTTCTTT. Combining the CDR3 with reference TRBV5-1 and TRBJ1-1 gives the whole variable domain KAGVTQTPRYLIKTRGQQVTLSCSPISGHRSVSWYQQTPGQGLQFLFEYFSETQRNKGNFPGRFSGRQFSNSRSEMNVSTLELGDSALYLCASSLQGTEAFFGQGTRLTVV.

The chain combines TRBV29-1 with TRBJ2-7; either TRBD1 or TRBD2 may supply D (5 bases each). Germline V gene lookup returns CDR1 SQVTM and CDR2 ANQGSEA. The V end was cut by 7 bases, the J end by 3 bases, with 13 bases between. CDR3 length equals 12 residues. The CDR3 here is CSAARDGYEQYF. The CDR3 coding sequence is TGCAGCGCCGCCAGGGACGGCTACGAGCAGTACTTC.

The gene calls are TRBV15 and TRBJ1-2; tentatively, D is TRBD1 (5 bases). With 1 base removed from V and 5 bases from J, the gap between germline ends came to 8 bases. CDR1 is LNHNV and CDR2 is YYDKDF in the germline V gene (reference sequence). The CDR3 runs to 13 residues. CDR3 residues: CATSRVGRYGYTF. DNA for the CDR3: TGTGCCACCAGCAGAGTGGGACGGTATGGCTACACCTTC.

This chain joins TRBV19 and TRBJ1-5; D ambiguous. The germline V gene has CDR1 LNHDA and CDR2 SQIVND (reference sequence). V dropped 6 bases and J dropped 0 bases, with 15 bases sitting between them. This CDR3 region has 16 residues. The CDR3 protein is CASSPSMVDSNQPQHF. The CDR3 nucleotides are TGTGCCAGTAGCCCCTCGATGGTCGATAGCAATCAGCCCCAGCATTTT.

The V gene is TRBV27, the J gene TRBJ2-1, with TRBD2 identical over 12 bases. V trimming: 3 bases; J trimming: 5 bases; junction bases outside the gene matches: 2. Germline V CDR1 and CDR2: MNHEY, SMNVEV (reference sequence). CDR3 length: 15 residues. The CDR3 sequence: CASSLTSGGNNEQFF. CDR3 sequence (DNA): TGTGCCAGCAGTTTGACTAGCGGGGGAAACAATGAGCAGTTCTTC.

The chain has TRBV11-2 and TRBJ2-7; possible D gene TRBD1, 5 bases. Germline CDR1 and CDR2: SGHAT and FQNNGV. V was cut by 3 bases and J by 9 bases, with 27 bases left in between. The CDR3 extends over 17 amino acids. The CDR3 sequence: CASSFRPNQGPFLWQYF. The CDR3 coding sequence is TGTGCCAGCAGCTTCCGCCCGAATCAGGGCCCATTCCTCTGGCAGTACTTC.

The gene calls are TRBV15 and TRBJ2-7; D tentatively fits TRBD1 or TRBD2 (5 bases each). Germline V gene lookup returns CDR1 LNHNV and CDR2 YYDKDF (reference sequence). The V end was cut by 0 bases, the J end by 6 bases, with 12 bases between. This CDR3 has 14 residues. The CDR3, as DNA: TGTGCCACCAGCAGAGAGAGGGGCTTCTCCGAGCAGTACTTC. It yields the protein CATSRERGFSEQYF.

The V and J genes are TRBV11-2 and TRBJ2-7; D is unclear. The CDR3 sequence is 12 residues long. CDR1 is SGHAT, CDR2 FQNNGV, per germline. The ends were cut back, 6 bases at V and 3 bases at J, with 9 bases in the middle. As DNA, the CDR3 is TGTGCCAGCAGTCCCATAAGCTACGAGCAGTACTTC. Residues: CASSPISYEQYF.

The chain employs TRBV9 and TRBJ1-3; 8 nucleotides match TRBD1. V lost 0 bases to trimming and J lost 4 bases; unmatched junction nucleotides: 3. CDR1 SGDLS and CDR2 YYNGEE come from the germline V gene. CDR3 length: 15 amino acids. CDR3 sequence: CASSVDRGFGNTIYF. For the CDR3, the DNA is TGTGCCAGCAGCGTAGACAGGGGGTTCGGAAACACCATATATTTT.

The rearrangement joins TRBV18 to TRBJ2-7; no clear D gene. The germline gives CDR1 KGHSH, CDR2 LQKENI. The germline V and J ends were trimmed by 8 bases and 3 bases, with 8 bases remaining between them. This CDR3 has 11 residues. CDR3 nucleotides: TGTGCCAGCCGAGGCTACTACGAGCAGTACTTC. This translates into CASRGYYEQYF.

This chain uses TRBV28 with TRBJ2-1, with 8 bases matching TRBD2. Germline CDR1 MDHEN, CDR2 SYDVKM. CDR3 length: 16 residues. Germline trimming cut 3 bases from V and 0 bases from J; bases unmatched to any gene: 4. The CDR3 DNA is TGTGCCAGCAGTTTCGGCGGGAGGAGCTCCTACAATGAGCAGTTCTTC. This codes for CASSFGGRSSYNEQFF. Supplemented by reference TRBV28 and TRBJ2-1, the full variable domain reads DVKVTQSSRYLVKRTGEKVFLECVQDMDHENMFWYRQDPGLGLRLIYFSYDVKMKEKGDIPEGYSVSREKKERFSLILESASTNQTSMYLCASSFGGRSSYNEQFFGPGTRLTVL.

The V gene is TRBV27, the J gene TRBJ1-1; 7 bases are a match to TRBD1. V shed 4 bases, J shed 4 bases, and the junction held 9 bases outside the gene matches. Per the germline V gene, CDR1 is MNHEY and CDR2 is SMNVEV (reference sequence). This CDR3 has 15 residues. The CDR3 reads CASSSFGQALTEAFF. CDR3 DNA sequence: TGTGCCAGCAGTTCGTTCGGACAGGCGCTCACTGAAGCTTTCTTT.

The chain links TRBV24-1 to TRBJ1-5; D may be TRBD1 (5 bases). This CDR3 region has 14 residues. Trimming cost V 4 bases and J 3 bases, with 9 bases left between them. Germline values: CDR1 KGHDR, CDR2 SFDVKD. The CDR3 coding sequence is TGTGCCACCAGTGACCCCAGGGACAATCAGCCCCAGCATTTT. This encodes CATSDPRDNQPQHF.

The chain couples TRBV4-2 to TRBJ2-5; D gene unclear. V was cut by 1 base and J by 2 bases, with 11 bases left in between. The CDR3 is 15 residues long. CDR1 LGHNA and CDR2 YNFKEQ come from the germline V gene. CDR3 nucleotides: TGTGCCAGCAGCCAAGTTCACGCGGAACAAGAGACCCAGTACTTC. This sequence encodes CASSQVHAEQETQYF.

The rearrangement joins TRBV19 to TRBJ2-3; D is undetermined. The V and J ends lost 1 base and 0 bases respectively, with 11 bases between them. Germline V gives CDR1 LNHDA, CDR2 SQIVND (reference sequence). The CDR3 covers 16 residues. Here the CDR3 DNA reads TGTGCCAGTAGTATAGTTTTCCGGATTAGCACAGATACGCAGTATTTT. Protein: CASSIVFRISTDTQYF.

V gene TRBV19 combines with J gene TRBJ1-5; 9 nucleotides agree with TRBD1. Germline CDR1 and CDR2: LNHDA and SQIVND (reference sequence). The trim removed 3 bases at V and 6 bases at J, leaving 9 bases unmatched. The length of the CDR3 is 16 residues. The CDR3 sequence is CASSIGGGQGSQPQHF. For the CDR3, the DNA is TGTGCCAGTAGTATTGGTGGAGGACAGGGGAGTCAGCCCCAGCATTTT.

This sequence joins TRBV29-1 and TRBJ1-2; 8 bases align to TRBD1. Germline values: CDR1 SQVTM, CDR2 ANQGSEA. This CDR3 has 14 amino acids. Unmatched junction bases numbered 6, after V lost 3 bases and J lost 3 bases. CDR3 nucleotides: TGCAGCGTTGATTCGACAGGGGCGGACTATGGCTACACCTTC. Its protein product is CSVDSTGADYGYTF.